This record concerns one T cell receptor beta chain sequence. The antigen this receptor binds is unknown. Base qualities were left out, and no much larger clone turns up one base away. Whole blood was collected in K2EDTA tubes by collaborating institutions according to the institutions' own protocols. Collaborator samples were shipped for TCRbeta analysis as frozen whole blood, isolated PBMCs, or DNA extracted from either sample type. This specimen comes from a study of blood T cell repertoires in COVID-19 (dated by TCRdb to 2020 to 2021). For the wider study: Samples covering the acute and convalescent phases of COVID-19 were provided by collaborators in the United States, Italy and Spain. The prospective study material was composed of cDNA or gDNA derived from T cells, B-cell-depleted T cells, or PBMCs. Subjects who had been exposed to COVID-19, were actively infected with it, or had recovered from it provided the deeply sampled blood TCRbeta repertoires that made up the dataset. The repertoires were released in a freely available public database meant as a resource for research on the immune response to SARS-CoV-2. Samples came from the ongoing ImmuneRACE study (first 160 participants) plus 1,254 subjects from 6 global collaborators. A de-identified subject ID, COVID-19 status, age in years and sex were almost always included in the sample metadata. Where available, HLA class I and class II types were obtained from metadata supplied by the sample provider rather than from assay-based typing.

TCRbeta CDR3 regions were amplified from genomic DNA using the immunoSEQ Assay, a bias-controlled multiplex PCR. Per the original workflow: Within the assay, amplification of reference gene primers was used to estimate how many nucleated cells each sample contained. Sequence reads were collapsed and filtered to measure the absolute abundance of every unique TCRbeta CDR3 rearrangement. For each sample, productive Simpson clonality was calculated as the square root of Simpson's diversity index over productive rearrangements. The table was pulled from immuneACCESS by TCRdb, which kept in-frame rearrangements only. Such tables lose some clones; where checked, under half of the loss comes from unresolved V genes, and the rest has no known cause. The V and J calls and clone size were taken over from that table, and D and trimming were inferred from the DNA. The sample contains about 280,000 clones, less than 90% of them found a single time. Of the sample, more than 10% is held by the ten largest clones.

V loses 3 bases of germline sequence and J loses 3 bases, and the interval between the two ends is 6 bases. From its cysteine to its phenylalanine, the CDR3 spans 13 amino acids. Kept here is only the CDR3 DNA, which spans 39 bases and is read in frame from base 1. From the germline V gene, CDR1 is MNHEY and CDR2 is SVGEGT. General study outcomes and caveats: The amount of clinical and demographic metadata varied by source and participant and was provided uncurated.

Sequencing was performed on peripheral blood. The receptor's source is a human donor in a cohort sampled during active COVID-19. The chain was built from TRBV6-2 or TRBV6-3 and TRBJ2-1, with an unclear D gene assignment. The CDR3 reads CASSYQNYNEQFF. At the DNA level, the sequence is TGTGCCAGCAGTTATCAGAACTACAATGAGCAGTTCTTC.